This T cell receptor (beta chain) was captured by sequencing in a study of blood T cells in healthy people across ages. Whole-study findings and limits: Without sorted subsets, naive and antigen-experienced compartments could not be conclusively compared. Per million T cells, the diversity of TCR beta decreased roughly linearly as age advanced.

A second PCR of 7 to 11 cycles used a sample-barcoded 5' primer and a J-beta primer mix. Every cDNA was tagged by a template-switch adaptor with 12 random nucleotides. TCRdb re-analysed the 5' RACE reads in MiXCR, keeping a single row per CDR3 protein. Of around 500,000 distinct CDR3 sequences listed, 45% to 55% are singletons. V dropped 5 bases and J dropped 2 bases, with 10 bases sitting between them. The germline V gene encodes CDR1 SQVTM and CDR2 ANQGSEA. The CDR3 runs to 14 residues. Comments on this clonotype: No antigen is known for it.

Extracted total RNA amounted to at least 5.5 micrograms for each sample. J is TRBJ2-6 and V is TRBV29-1; no definite D call. The sequenced sample consisted of blood. The origin of this receptor is an older man in good health. The CDR3 region is CSVSGQPGANVLTF. CDR3 nucleotide sequence: TGCAGCGTTTCCGGTCAACCTGGGGCCAACGTCCTGACTTTC.